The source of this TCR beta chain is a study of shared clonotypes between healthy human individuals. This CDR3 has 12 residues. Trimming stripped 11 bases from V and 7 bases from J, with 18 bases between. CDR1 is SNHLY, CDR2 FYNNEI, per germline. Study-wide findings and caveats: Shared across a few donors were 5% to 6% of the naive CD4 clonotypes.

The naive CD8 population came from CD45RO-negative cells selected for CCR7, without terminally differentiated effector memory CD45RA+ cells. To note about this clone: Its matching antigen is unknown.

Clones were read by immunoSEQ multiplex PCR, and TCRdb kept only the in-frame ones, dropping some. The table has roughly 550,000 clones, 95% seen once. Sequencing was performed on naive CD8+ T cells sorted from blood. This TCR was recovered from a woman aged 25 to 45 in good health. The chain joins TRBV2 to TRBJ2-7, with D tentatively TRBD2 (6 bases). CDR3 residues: CAGNGRTREQYF. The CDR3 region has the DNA TGTGCCGGAAACGGGAGAACGAGAGAGCAGTACTTC.